The 17 T cell receptor beta chains given below trace back to one sample, sequenced in a study of beta chain features in type 1 diabetes. Study observations and caveats: Patients with Type 1 diabetes showed moderately but significantly shorter TCRB CDR3s in all four CD4+ subsets.

Since all of the isolated RNA was reverse transcribed, expressed TCRB transcripts were what got sequenced. Libraries were prepared by immunoSEQ multiplex PCR; TCRdb keeps only in-frame clonotypes and omits some of them. The sample has 140,000 to 150,000 clones, approximately 13% seen once. These TCRs are of unknown antigen specificity. Sequenced input: central memory CD4+ T cells from blood. These receptor sequences come from a man between 18 and 29 years old with type 1 diabetes.

This clone was observed a handful of times. V is TRBV5-1 and J is TRBJ1-2; tentative D call: TRBD1 (5 bases). CDR1 and CDR2 from the germline V gene are SGHRS and YFSETQ. CDR3 length equals 15 residues. Trimming took 0 bases from V and 4 from J, leaving 13 bases between them. Here the CDR3 DNA reads TGCGCCAGCAGCTTGGCAGGGAATTTCGGCTATGGCTACACCTTC. Translating it yields CASSLAGNFGYGYTF.

This clone was seen more than once but under ten times. The rearrangement links TRBV18 to TRBJ2-7, with a possible D match to TRBD1 (6 bases). The CDR3 extends over 13 amino acids. Looked up from germline, CDR1 is KGHSH and CDR2 is LQKENI. Trimming cost V 1 base and J 3 bases, with 7 bases left between them. The CDR3 sequence is CASSPLQGYEQYF. For the CDR3, the DNA is TGTGCCAGCTCACCACTACAGGGCTACGAGCAGTACTTC.

The chain links TRBV5-1 to TRBJ2-3; TRBD2 aligns across 9 bases. The CDR3 loop spans 17 amino acids. The ends lost 7 bases at V and 1 base at J; junction bases unmatched: 13. Germline V gene data show CDR1 as SGHRS and CDR2 as YFSETQ. CDR3 amino acids: CASRPRDSGGRTDTQYF. For the CDR3, the DNA is TGCGCCAGCCGACCTCGGGATAGCGGGGGTCGCACAGATACGCAGTATTTT. The whole variable domain, remainder taken from reference TRBV5-1 and TRBJ2-3, is KAGVTQTPRYLIKTRGQQVTLSCSPISGHRSVSWYQQTPGQGLQFLFEYFSETQRNKGNFPGRFSGRQFSNSRSEMNVSTLELGDSALYLCASRPRDSGGRTDTQYFGPGTRLTVL.

This clone turned up a few times. The chain carries TRBV2 and TRBJ2-3; D not resolved. This CDR3 is 15 amino acids long. V dropped 3 bases and J dropped 1 base, with 11 bases sitting between them. Per germline, CDR1 SNHLY and CDR2 FYNNEI. For the CDR3, the DNA is TGTGCCAGCAGTGACGGTCCGCCTCGCACAGATACGCAGTATTTT. Its protein product is CASSDGPPRTDTQYF.

The V call is TRBV27, the J call TRBJ1-6; 7 bases map to TRBD1. V lost 6 bases to trimming and J lost 4 bases; unmatched junction nucleotides: 6. The germline V gene has CDR1 MNHEY and CDR2 SMNVEV (reference sequence). The CDR3 has 15 residues. The DNA for the CDR3 is TGTGCCAGCAGATCAACAGGGGAGTATAATTCACCCCTCCACTTT. Translation gives CASRSTGEYNSPLHF.

This clone was seen a handful of times. The chain joins TRBV7-9 to TRBJ2-4, with D unclear. This CDR3 has 16 amino acids. V was trimmed by 0 bases and J by 0 bases, leaving 9 bases between them. The germline CDR1 and CDR2 sequences are SEHNR and FQNEAQ (reference sequence). CDR3 region: CASSLATPVAKNIQYF. The CDR3 nucleotides are TGTGCCAGCAGCTTAGCGACGCCCGTAGCCAAAAACATTCAGTACTTC.

This clone was recorded a few times. The chain carries TRBV4-1 and TRBJ2-7, with D unresolved. Trimming removed 2 bases from V and 6 bases from J, with 17 bases in between. CDR3 length: 15 residues. The germline CDR1 and CDR2 sequences are MGHRA and YSYEKL. CDR3 nucleotide sequence: TGCGCCAGCAGCCAACCTTGGACGGCGAAGGGCGAGCAGTACTTC. Its translation: CASSQPWTAKGEQYF.

The chain uses TRBV7-2 and TRBJ1-2, with a weak D call TRBD1 (5 bases). Between the trimmed V and J ends, which lost 1 base and 8 bases, there was a span of 20 bases. Germline V gives CDR1 SGHTA, CDR2 FQGNSA. There are 16 residues in the CDR3. The CDR3 coding sequence is TGTGCCAGCAGCTTAGAGAGGGGCCGCCTCGGGAGAGGCTACACCTTC. As protein: CASSLERGRLGRGYTF.

This clone has only a few counts. A read error may be the cause here, since a much bigger clone is one base away. The same CDR3 is also encoded by other DNA sequences in this sample. The V and J genes are TRBV2 and TRBJ2-1; no firm D call. Germline loops: CDR1 SNHLY, CDR2 FYNNEI. Trimming removed 2 bases from V and 4 bases from J, with 0 bases in between. CDR3 length equals 11 residues. The CDR3 DNA sequence: TGTGCCAGCAGTGAATACAATGAGCAGTTCTTC. It yields the protein CASSEYNEQFF.

In its sample, this clone was seen many times. This rearrangement joins TRBV29-1 to TRBJ2-7; a weak D match, TRBD1 (6 bases). The length of the CDR3 is 12 residues. Germline-derived CDR1 and CDR2 are SQVTM and ANQGSEA. The V end was cut by 6 bases, the J end by 2 bases, with 11 bases between. CDR3 sequence: CSVPGQAYEQYF. The CDR3 DNA reads TGCAGCGTGCCGGGACAAGCCTACGAGCAGTACTTC.

There are a few counts of this clone. The genes are TRBV10-3 and TRBJ1-1, with D perhaps TRBD1 (5 bases). The CDR3 is 13 residues long. V was cut by 11 bases and J by 4 bases, with 17 bases left in between. The germline V gene has CDR1 ENHRY and CDR2 SYGVKD. The CDR3 DNA sequence: TGTGCCTCGATGACCCAGGGAAGCACTGAAGCTTTCTTT. Its protein is CASMTQGSTEAFF.

The chain is built from TRBV9 and TRBJ1-6, with 7 bases aligning to TRBD1. CDR1 SGDLS and CDR2 YYNGEE come from the germline V gene. V shed 2 bases and J 10 bases; nucleotides not matched to a gene: 9. This CDR3 has 15 amino acids. The CDR3 nucleotides read TGTGCCAGCAGCGTCGACAGGGTGTTAGGCTCACCCCTCCACTTT. It yields the protein CASSVDRVLGSPLHF.

This clone was counted a few times. The rearrangement joins TRBV19 to TRBJ1-5; D gene uncertain. V dropped 8 bases and J dropped 6 bases, with 17 bases sitting between them. Germline values: CDR1 LNHDA, CDR2 SQIVND (reference sequence). The CDR3 is 14 amino acids. The CDR3 spells CASGHPPEGQPQHF. CDR3 DNA: TGTGCCAGTGGGCACCCCCCGGAGGGTCAGCCCCAGCATTTT.

The chain couples TRBV4-1 to TRBJ2-6, with D perhaps being TRBD1 or TRBD2 (7 bases each). Germline V gives CDR1 MGHRA, CDR2 YSYEKL. V was pared by 4 bases and J by 2 bases, with 15 bases between. The CDR3 has 17 residues. The CDR3 DNA reads as TGCGCCAGCAGCCCCGGGGAGGGACAGACTGGGGCCAACGTCCTGACTTTC. Translated, it gives CASSPGEGQTGANVLTF.

CDR3 nucleotide sequence: TGTGCCAGCAGCTTCGTTCAGGGGAACTCCTACGAGCAGTACTTC. It yields the protein CASSFVQGNSYEQYF. V is TRBV7-9 and J is TRBJ2-7, with a possible D match to TRBD1 (6 bases). V lost 3 bases to trimming and J lost 0 bases, with 12 bases between them. This CDR3 region has 15 residues. The germline CDR1 and CDR2 sequences are SEHNR and FQNEAQ (reference sequence).

The V call is TRBV12-2, the J call TRBJ1-2; TRBD1, the D gene given by the table, was not confirmed from the DNA. TRBV12-2 is listed as a pseudogene. The CDR3 loop spans 11 amino acids. The CDR3 DNA is TGTGCAAGTCGCCCTCAGGGGCCCGTCCGCTTC. This gives the protein CASRPQGPVRF.

The chain recombines TRBV5-1 with TRBJ2-2; D gene uncertain. Germline V gene sequence: CDR1 SGHRS, CDR2 YFSETQ. The CDR3 is made up of 14 amino acids. The V end was cut by 6 bases, the J end by 0 bases, with 9 bases between. CDR3 bases: TGCGCCAGCAAGGTGGGCACGAACACCGGGGAGCTGTTTTTT. Amino acids: CASKVGTNTGELFF.